The 3 T cell receptor beta chains listed next were all sequenced from one sample in a study of human T cells and chemical hapten exposure. Via MiXCR, TCRdb re-called the RACE reads, giving one row per CDR3 protein. The data show some 110,000 distinct CDR3 sequences, under 40% seen once. Time point reported: patch test 3, about 24 weeks after DPC sensitization. Treatment in this sample: therapeutic diphenylcyclopropenone sensitization with weekly scalp DPC. The sequences come from whole blood, collected in connection with sensitization to the hapten diphenylcyclopropenone (DPC). These receptors all stem from a man aged 40-49 years with alopecia areata. Some clones in this sample may be carry-over from other donors' samples.

This clonotype was seen a single time. This chain connects TRBV30 to TRBJ2-4, with D maybe TRBD2 (6 bases). Trimming took off 2 bases at V and 8 bases at J, with 10 bases between the two ends. There are 12 residues in the CDR3. The germline gives CDR1 GTSNPN, CDR2 SVGIG (reference sequence). The CDR3 here is CAWSRGSDIQYF. For the CDR3, the DNA is TGTGCCTGGAGTCGGGGGTCAGACATTCAGTACTTC.

This clonotype was detected only once. The chain recombines TRBV7-2 with TRBJ2-1, with D hard to call. Looked up from germline, CDR1 is SGHTA and CDR2 is FQGNSA. This CDR3 spans 16 amino acids. The V end was cut by 2 bases, the J end by 0 bases, with 11 bases between. CDR3 in DNA: TGTGCCAGCAGCTTATATTGGGATAGCTCCTACAATGAGCAGTTCTTC. Translating it yields CASSLYWDSSYNEQFF.

The chain joins TRBV28 to TRBJ1-2, with D possibly matching TRBD1 (5 bases). The CDR3 is 15 residues long. V was pared by 7 bases and J by 3 bases, with 18 bases between. From germline, CDR1 is MDHEN and CDR2 SYDVKM. CDR3: CASTLSPDRDYGYTF. CDR3 DNA sequence: TGTGCCAGCACCCTCAGTCCAGACAGAGACTATGGCTACACCTTC.